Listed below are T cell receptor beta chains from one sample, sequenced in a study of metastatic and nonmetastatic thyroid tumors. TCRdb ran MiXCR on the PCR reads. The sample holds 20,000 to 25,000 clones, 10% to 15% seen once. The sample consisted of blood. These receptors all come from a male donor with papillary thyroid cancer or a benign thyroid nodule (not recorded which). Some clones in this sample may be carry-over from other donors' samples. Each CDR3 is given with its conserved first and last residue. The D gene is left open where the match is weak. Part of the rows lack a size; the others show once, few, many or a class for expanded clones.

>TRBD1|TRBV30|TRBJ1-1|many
TGTGCCTGGAGTATGGGACAGTCCGAGGGAGCTTTCTTT
CAWSMGQSEGAFF
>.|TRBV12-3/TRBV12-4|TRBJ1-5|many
TGTGCCAGCAGTCGACAGATTAATCAGCCCCAGCATTTT
CASSRQINQPQHF
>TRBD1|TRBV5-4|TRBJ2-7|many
TGTGCCAGCAGCCGTCCCGGGACAGGGGTCGAGCAGTACTTC
CASSRPGTGVEQYF
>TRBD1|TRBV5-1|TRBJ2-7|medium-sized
TGCGCCAGCAGCACAGGGGGGGAGCAGTACTTC
CASSTGGEQYF
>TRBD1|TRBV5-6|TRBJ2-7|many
TGTGCCAGCAGCTGGGGCAGGGGGATCGCCGAGCAGTACTTC
CASSWGRGIAEQYF
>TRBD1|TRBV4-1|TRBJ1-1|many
TGCGCCAGCAGCCAAGATCGGAGGGGGCCTAACACTGAAGCTTTCTTT
CASSQDRRGPNTEAFF
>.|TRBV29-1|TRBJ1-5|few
TGCAGCGTAGGGGGAGGGACGGGCAATCAGCCCCAGCATTTT
CSVGGGTGNQPQHF
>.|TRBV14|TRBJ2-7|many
TGTGCCAGCAGCCAAGTCGTACAGAACTCCGAGCAGTACTTC
CASSQVVQNSEQYF
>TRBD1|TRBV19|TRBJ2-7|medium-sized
TGTGCCAGTAGTGTATCCGGGACAGGAGCCTACGAGCAGTACTTC
CASSVSGTGAYEQYF
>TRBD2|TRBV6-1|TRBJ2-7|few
TGTGCCTGCTCGGGAGGTTCCCCCTACGAGCAGTACTTC
CACSGGSPYEQYF
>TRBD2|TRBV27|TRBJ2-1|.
TGTGCCAGCAGAAGTAGCGGGAGCCCAGGCAATGAGCAGTTCTTC
CASRSSGSPGNEQFF
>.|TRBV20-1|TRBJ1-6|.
TGCAGTGCCAGGCGGGCCCCGACGGATTCACCCCTCCACTTT
CSARRAPTDSPLHF
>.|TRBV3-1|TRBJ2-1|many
TGTGCCAGCAGCCACGAGGTAGAGCAGTTCTTC
CASSHEVEQFF
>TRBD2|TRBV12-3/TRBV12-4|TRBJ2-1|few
TGTGCCAGCAGTTTCCAGCGGGAGGACAATGAGCAGTTCTTC
CASSFQREDNEQFF
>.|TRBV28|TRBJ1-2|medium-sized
TGTGCCAGCGGTAGGCCAGGGGCTGGCTACACCTTC
CASGRPGAGYTF
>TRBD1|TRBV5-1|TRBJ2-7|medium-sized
TGCGCCAGCAGCAACGGACAGGGGGGCTACGAGCAGTACTTC
CASSNGQGGYEQYF
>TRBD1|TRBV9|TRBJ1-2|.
TGTGCCAGCATCCGCAGGGGGCTGAACTATGGCTACACCTTC
CASIRRGLNYGYTF
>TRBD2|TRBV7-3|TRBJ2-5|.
TGTGCCAGCAGCTTAACTGCGGGAGCACCGGAGACCCAGTACTTC
CASSLTAGAPETQYF
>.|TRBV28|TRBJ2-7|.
TGTGCCAGCAGTCCTACGGCTGGCCCCCGCGAGCAGTACTTC
CASSPTAGPREQYF
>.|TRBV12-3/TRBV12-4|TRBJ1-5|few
TGTGCCAGCAGTTTGACGGATCAGCCCCAGCATTTT
CASSLTDQPQHF
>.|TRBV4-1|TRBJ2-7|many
TGCGCCAGCAGCTCCACCCGGGAGATTACCGGCGAGCAGTACTTC
CASSSTREITGEQYF
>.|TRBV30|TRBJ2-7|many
TGTGCCTGGAGTGTACTCGGCGAGCAGTACTTC
CAWSVLGEQYF
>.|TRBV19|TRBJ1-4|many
TGTGCCAGTACCCCCGGGGCCTCTGGTGAAAAACTGTTTTTT
CASTPGASGEKLFF
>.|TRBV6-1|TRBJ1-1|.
TGTGCCAGCAGTACCTCAGGGTACACTGAAGCTTTCTTT
CASSTSGYTEAFF
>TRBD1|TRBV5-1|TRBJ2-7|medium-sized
TGCGCCAGCAGCTTTCGACAGGGCAGGGACGAGCAGTACTTC
CASSFRQGRDEQYF
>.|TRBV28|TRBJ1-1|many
TGTGCCAGCAGTTTAAGTGGGCATGGGGACACTGAAGCTTTCTTT
CASSLSGHGDTEAFF
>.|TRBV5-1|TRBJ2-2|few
TGCGCCAGCAGCTTGGTAGGGTCCGGGGAGCTGTTTTTT
CASSLVGSGELFF
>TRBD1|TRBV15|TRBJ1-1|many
TGTGCCACCAGCAGAGATTTCGCAGGGACAGAGAACACTGAAGCTTTCTTT
CATSRDFAGTENTEAFF
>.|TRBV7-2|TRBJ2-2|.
TGTGCCAGCAGCTTCTTGACTAGTACGGCCGGGGAGCTGTTTTTT
CASSFLTSTAGELFF
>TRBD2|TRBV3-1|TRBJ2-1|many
TGTGCCAGCAGCCAGAATAGCGGGAGGGCAAGCTCCTACAATGAGCAGTTCTTC
CASSQNSGRASSYNEQFF
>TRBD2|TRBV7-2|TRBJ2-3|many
TGTGCCAGCAGAAAAGATCGTAGCGGGAGTCCAGATACGCAGTATTTT
CASRKDRSGSPDTQYF
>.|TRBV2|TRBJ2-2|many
TGTGCCAGGAGAAAGGACAGGAGGGACACCGGGGAGCTGTTTTTT
CARRKDRRDTGELFF
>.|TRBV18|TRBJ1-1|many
TGTGCCAGCTCACCCCCGATTAGACAGTTCTCGAACACTGAAGCTTTCTTT
CASSPPIRQFSNTEAFF